A selection of T cell receptor beta chains follows, all from one sample in a study of blood T cell repertoires in COVID-19. This table comes from immunoSEQ multiplex PCR, and its TCRdb copy is limited to in-frame clones, with some not included. Among some 250,000 clones listed, roughly 90% were seen once. Specimen: PBMCs or T cells enriched from blood (not recorded which). These receptors all stem from a woman aged 25 to 45 with acute COVID-19. Both conserved end residues are part of each CDR3. Each record gives: V gene, clone size, J gene, D gene, CDR3 DNA, CDR3 protein. A D gene is named only where the DNA matches it firmly. The listing skips clone size in some rows; elsewhere it reads once, few, many or a size class.

v_gene: TRBV5-5; abundance: -; j_gene: TRBJ1-4; d_gene: -; CDR3nt: TGTGCCAGCAGCTTAGGATCAGGGGTGGGCACAACTAATGAAAAACTGTTTTTT; CDR3aa: CASSLGSGVGTTNEKLFF
v_gene: TRBV24-1; abundance: -; j_gene: TRBJ2-7; d_gene: -; CDR3nt: TGTGCCACCAGTGATTCACAGGGCTACGAGCAGTACTTC; CDR3aa: CATSDSQGYEQYF
v_gene: TRBV11-2; abundance: -; j_gene: TRBJ2-2; d_gene: TRBD2; CDR3nt: TGTGCCAGCAGCTTCACGCGGTATAGCGGGGGGCAAGGCGGGGAGCTGTTTTTT; CDR3aa: CASSFTRYSGGQGGELFF
v_gene: TRBV2; abundance: -; j_gene: TRBJ2-7; d_gene: -; CDR3nt: TGTGCCAGCAGGGAGACAGTACCGGAGCAGTACTTC; CDR3aa: CASRETVPEQYF
v_gene: TRBV28; abundance: -; j_gene: TRBJ1-2; d_gene: -; CDR3nt: TGTGCCAGTCGGCGACAGATTAACTATGGCTACACCTTC; CDR3aa: CASRRQINYGYTF
v_gene: TRBV7-6; abundance: once; j_gene: TRBJ2-1; d_gene: TRBD2; CDR3nt: TGTGCCAGCAGCATAATACTAGCGGGGGGGCACAATGAGCAGTTCTTC; CDR3aa: CASSIILAGGHNEQFF
v_gene: TRBV4-1; abundance: -; j_gene: TRBJ2-1; d_gene: TRBD2; CDR3nt: TGCGCCAGCGGGGGTAGCGGGGGGGCAATTGAGCAGTTCTTC; CDR3aa: CASGGSGGAIEQFF
v_gene: TRBV3-1/TRBV3-2; abundance: few; j_gene: TRBJ1-5; d_gene: -; CDR3nt: TGTGCCAGCAGCCAAGATGTCAGGGCTCAGCCCCAGCATTTT; CDR3aa: CASSQDVRAQPQHF
v_gene: TRBV10-1; abundance: once; j_gene: TRBJ1-5; d_gene: TRBD1; CDR3nt: TGCGCCAGCAGACACTTACCCGACAGGGCTCGCCAGCCCCAGCATTTT; CDR3aa: CASRHLPDRARQPQHF
v_gene: TRBV29-1; abundance: -; j_gene: TRBJ1-1; d_gene: -; CDR3nt: TGCAGCGTTACATGGGCCCTTGAAGCTTTCTTT; CDR3aa: CSVTWALEAFF
v_gene: TRBV11-3; abundance: -; j_gene: TRBJ2-1; d_gene: TRBD2; CDR3nt: TGTGCCAGCAGCGCCCGACTAGCGGGGCAGAAAGAGCAGTTCTTC; CDR3aa: CASSARLAGQKEQFF
v_gene: TRBV6-1; abundance: -; j_gene: TRBJ2-2; d_gene: -; CDR3nt: TGTGCCAGCAGTGACTGGACAGTCGCGAACACCGGGGAGCTGTTTTTT; CDR3aa: CASSDWTVANTGELFF
v_gene: TRBV25-1; abundance: -; j_gene: TRBJ2-1; d_gene: -; CDR3nt: TGTGCCAGCAGTGAGGCAGGGATCGATGAGCAGTTCTTC; CDR3aa: CASSEAGIDEQFF
v_gene: TRBV29-1; abundance: -; j_gene: TRBJ2-7; d_gene: -; CDR3nt: TGCAGCGTTGAATTCCCAAGGGGTCCCCACTACGAGCAGTACTTC; CDR3aa: CSVEFPRGPHYEQYF
v_gene: TRBV2; abundance: once; j_gene: TRBJ1-4; d_gene: -; CDR3nt: TGTGCCAGCAGGGCCGACCGGGGGGGCTGGGAAAAACTGTTTTTT; CDR3aa: CASRADRGGWEKLFF
v_gene: TRBV4-1; abundance: -; j_gene: TRBJ1-5; d_gene: -; CDR3nt: TGCGCCAGCAGCCCGGGAGGTGCGAGCAATCAGCCCCAGCATTTT; CDR3aa: CASSPGGASNQPQHF
v_gene: TRBV6-5; abundance: once; j_gene: TRBJ2-5; d_gene: TRBD1; CDR3nt: TGTGCCAGCAGCCAGGACAGGGTGGGCCAAGAGACCCAGTACTTC; CDR3aa: CASSQDRVGQETQYF
v_gene: TRBV4-1; abundance: once; j_gene: TRBJ2-7; d_gene: -; CDR3nt: TGCGCCAGCAGCCTACTCGCGGGGAGCTCCTACGAGCAGTACTTC; CDR3aa: CASSLLAGSSYEQYF
v_gene: TRBV6-2/TRBV6-3; abundance: -; j_gene: TRBJ2-5; d_gene: -; CDR3nt: TGTGCCAGCAGTTACTCACTTTTCGGGGTGAGTGGAGAGACCCAGTACTTC; CDR3aa: CASSYSLFGVSGETQYF
v_gene: TRBV15; abundance: -; j_gene: TRBJ2-7; d_gene: TRBD1; CDR3nt: TGTGCCACCAGCAGAACCGGGACAGGAGGCTACGAGCAGTACTTC; CDR3aa: CATSRTGTGGYEQYF
v_gene: TRBV9; abundance: -; j_gene: TRBJ2-5; d_gene: TRBD1; CDR3nt: TGTGCCAGCAGCGGGCAGGGGGCAGGGCAAGAGACCCAGTACTTC; CDR3aa: CASSGQGAGQETQYF
v_gene: TRBV19; abundance: -; j_gene: TRBJ2-7; d_gene: -; CDR3nt: TGTGCCAGTAGCAAGACGGGAAACTACGAGCAGTACTTC; CDR3aa: CASSKTGNYEQYF
v_gene: TRBV4-1; abundance: -; j_gene: TRBJ2-7; d_gene: TRBD1; CDR3nt: TGCGCCAGCAGCCAAGAGGACAGGGGACCCTACGAGCAGTACTTC; CDR3aa: CASSQEDRGPYEQYF
v_gene: TRBV7-6; abundance: once; j_gene: TRBJ2-5; d_gene: -; CDR3nt: TGTGCCAGCAGCGACATCCTGCGGGGCCAAGAGACCCAGTACTTC; CDR3aa: CASSDILRGQETQYF